This TCR beta chain appears in the sequencing data of a study of beta chain features in type 1 diabetes. Study-wide points: Shortening that was moderate but significant affected the TCRB CDR3s of Type 1 diabetes patients in all four CD4+ subsets. Lower insertion and higher deletion counts appeared at VDJ junctions in type 1 diabetes patients.

The germline V gene encodes CDR1 SGHRS and CDR2 YFSETQ. CDR3 length: 14 residues. V lost 4 bases and J lost 5, with 13 bases in between. It was via CD45RO/CCR7/CD25/CD127/CD95/CD27 that CD4+ naive, central memory, regulatory and stem cell-like memory cells were sorted. TCRB transcripts that were expressed got sequenced, as all of the isolated RNA had been reverse transcribed. Naive, central memory and regulatory T cell samples averaged around 4 million immunoSEQ reads each. The table came from immunoSEQ multiplex PCR; TCRdb's copy has only in-frame clones and leaves some out. The sample has under 55,000 clones, around 45% seen once. Details on this clone: The antigen is unknown.

The TCR was taken from a man aged 25 to 40 with type 1 diabetes. The specimen sequenced was Tregs from blood. The chain is built from TRBV5-1 and TRBJ2-1, with a weak D call TRBD1 (5 bases). CDR3 sequence: CASSLFDRNNEQFF. The CDR3 DNA is TGCGCCAGCAGCCTTTTCGACAGAAACAATGAGCAGTTCTTC.